Below are 9 T cell receptor beta chains sequenced from a single sample in a study of OX40 agonist ivuxolimab in advanced cancers. Assay: immunoSEQ multiplex PCR; the TCRdb copy retains only in-frame clones and omits some. The repertoire holds 60,000 to 85,000 clones, with just under 85% as singletons. Source: CD4+ or CD8+ T cells sorted from blood, taken in a trial of the OX40 agonist ivuxolimab. These receptors were obtained from an adult with an advanced solid tumor such as melanoma, head and neck, liver or kidney cancer.

V usage is TRBV5-1 and J usage is TRBJ2-1; 7 bases line up with TRBD2. V trimming: 2 bases; J trimming: 8 bases; junction bases outside the gene matches: 16. There are 17 residues in the CDR3. Germline-derived CDR1 and CDR2 are SGHRS and YFSETQ. The CDR3, as DNA: TGCGCCAGCAGCTTTGCTAGCGGACTCCAATCTTCCGATGAGCAGTTCTTC. This encodes CASSFASGLQSSDEQFF.

The chain is built from TRBV7-9 and TRBJ2-7, with D perhaps TRBD1 (6 bases). This CDR3 spans 16 amino acids. Trimming removed 5 bases from V and 2 bases from J, with 19 bases in between. The germline gives CDR1 SEHNR, CDR2 FQNEAQ (reference sequence). CDR3 region: CASSLGQNLHPYEQYF. The CDR3 DNA is TGTGCCAGCAGCCTCGGACAGAATCTTCATCCCTACGAGCAGTACTTC.

The gene calls are TRBV7-2 and TRBJ1-1; maybe TRBD1 (5 bases). The CDR3 has 16 residues. Trimming left V 2 bases short and J 2 bases short, with 15 bases between. Germline-derived CDR1 and CDR2 are SGHTA and FQGNSA. CDR3 sequence (DNA): TGTGCCAGCAGCTTAAGGGCAGGGAGGGTAAACACTGAAGCTTTCTTT. This codes for CASSLRAGRVNTEAFF.

This clone was detected once. The genes are TRBV6-1 and TRBJ2-7; TRBD2 matches 12 bases. This CDR3 comprises 15 residues. The germline V gene has CDR1 MNHNS and CDR2 SASEGT. Trimming at V came to 7 bases and at J to 8 bases, leaving 12 bases not matched to a gene. The CDR3 DNA sequence: TGTGCCAGCAAACTAGCGGGAGGAGTAGAATCGCAGCAGTACTTC. This gives the protein CASKLAGGVESQQYF.

The genes are TRBV14 and TRBJ2-1; possible D gene TRBD1, 5 bases. This CDR3 is built from 13 residues. Trimming took 0 bases from V and 12 from J, leaving 12 bases between them. Germline assignment: CDR1 SGHDN and CDR2 FVKESK. The CDR3 DNA follows: TGTGCCAGCAGCCAAGAAGTCAGGGTCGGGCAGTTCTTC. It translates to CASSQEVRVGQFF.

The chain is built from TRBV28 and TRBJ2-4; either TRBD1 or TRBD2 may fit D (5 bases each). The germline gives CDR1 MDHEN, CDR2 SYDVKM. Trimming took off 6 bases at V and 8 bases at J, with 20 bases between the two ends. This CDR3 is 15 amino acids long. CDR3 sequence reads: CASSKTGRGMDIQYF. In nucleotides, the CDR3 is TGTGCCAGCAGCAAAACGGGACGTGGGATGGACATTCAGTACTTC.

This chain connects TRBV30 to TRBJ2-5; a possible D gene is TRBD1 (7 bases). The CDR3 loop spans 14 amino acids. V lost 2 bases to trimming and J lost 5 bases, with 15 bases between them. Germline V gives CDR1 GTSNPN, CDR2 SVGIG (reference sequence). The CDR3 bases are TGTGCCTGGAGTCTAGAGGGGGCGGGGGAGACCCAGTACTTC. Encoded protein: CAWSLEGAGETQYF.

The chain links TRBV7-3 to TRBJ2-7; 11 bases fit TRBD1. The V gene's germline CDR1 is SGHTA and CDR2 FQGTGA. The CDR3 loop spans 16 amino acids. Germline trimming cut 5 bases from V and 6 bases from J; bases unmatched to any gene: 12. CDR3 loop: CASSPNPGQGVGEQYF. The CDR3 nucleotides read TGTGCCAGCAGCCCTAATCCGGGACAGGGGGTTGGCGAGCAGTACTTC.

V is TRBV5-1 and J is TRBJ2-2; 11 nucleotides match TRBD1. Unmatched junction bases numbered 9, after V lost 5 bases and J lost 0 bases. Germline CDR1 reads SGHRS; CDR2 reads YFSETQ. The CDR3 totals 18 residues. The CDR3 DNA reads TGCGCCAGCAGTTATCTCCCGGGACAGGGGGCGAACACCGGGGAGCTGTTTTTT. Its translation: CASSYLPGQGANTGELFF.